These 10 T cell receptor beta chains originate from one sample sequenced in a study of regulatory T cells in long-lasting Graves disease. The time point was: persistent/refractory GD, antithyroid drugs over 5 years with positive TRAb. The TCR library was prepared using RNA isolated from PBMCs. Building the TCR beta libraries relied on iRepertoire HTBI primers, and CDR3 regions underwent Arm-PCR. TCRdb re-called the multiplex PCR reads with MiXCR, one entry per CDR3 protein. The table records some 440,000 distinct CDR3 sequences, less than 25% of them present only once. This specimen consisted of peripheral blood mononuclear cells (PBMCs), obtained when the disease was refractory, from a patient treated with antithyroid drugs. These receptors were obtained from a female donor with Graves disease.

This clonotype occurred many times. The genes are TRBV20-1 and TRBJ1-5; 10 nucleotides align to TRBD1. Losses at the gene ends were 6 bases for V and 3 bases for J; bases not matched to a gene: 8. CDR3 length: 15 residues. CDR1 and CDR2 from the germline V gene are DFQATT and SNEGSKA (reference sequence). This chain's CDR3 is CSASAGTGANQPQHF. As DNA, the CDR3 is TGCAGTGCGTCGGCCGGGACAGGGGCCAATCAGCCCCAGCATTTT.

Ten or more counts support this clonotype. The chain has TRBV28 and TRBJ2-5, with TRBD2 as a possible D gene (6 bases). The germline V gene has CDR1 MDHEN and CDR2 SYDVKM. Trimming left V 1 base short and J 4 bases short, with 13 bases between. The CDR3 runs 15 residues. Here the CDR3 DNA reads TGTGCCAGCAGTTTATACCCACAAGCGGGAGAGACCCAGTACTTC. Encoded protein: CASSLYPQAGETQYF.

Ten or more counts support this clonotype. The J gene is TRBJ2-7, the V gene TRBV3-1, with 9 bases aligning to TRBD1. The ends lost 7 bases at V and 7 bases at J; junction bases unmatched: 14. The CDR3 runs to 15 residues. Germline V lookup: CDR1 LGHDT, CDR2 YNNKEL (reference sequence). The chain's CDR3 is CASTLKGQGSGEQYF. CDR3 nucleotide sequence: TGTGCCAGCACCCTTAAAGGACAGGGGTCTGGTGAGCAGTACTTC.

This sequence joins TRBV10-3 and TRBJ2-7; weak D call: TRBD2 (6 bases). Germline V CDR1 and CDR2: ENHRY, SYGVKD. The V gene lost 10 bases and the J gene lost 3 bases, with 10 bases spanning the gap. The length of the CDR3 is 11 residues. The CDR3 coding sequence is TGTGCCACAGCGACTAGCTACGAGCAGTACTTC. Translating gives CATATSYEQYF.

The V gene is TRBV11-2, the J gene TRBJ2-2, with D unresolved. The CDR3 is 13 amino acids. CDR1 and CDR2 (germline): SGHAT, FQNNGV. The V and J ends lost 4 bases and 5 bases respectively, with 8 bases between them. The CDR3 bases are TGTGCCAGCAGCTCCTCGGAGACCGGGGAGCTGTTTTTT. Translation gives CASSSSETGELFF.

This clonotype was detected only a few times. This rearrangement joins TRBV11-2 to TRBJ2-1; perhaps D is TRBD1 or TRBD2 (5 bases each). Looked up from germline, CDR1 is SGHAT and CDR2 is FQNNGV. CDR3 size: 16 residues. V lost 5 bases, J lost 7 bases, and 21 bases lay in between. This chain's CDR3 is CASSRGTQRIGNEQFF. DNA of the CDR3: TGTGCCAGCAGCCGTGGGACCCAACGGATCGGGAATGAGCAGTTCTTC.

This clonotype was observed many times. This chain uses TRBV6-1 with TRBJ1-1, with D possibly TRBD1 on 5 matching bases. The length of the CDR3 is 14 residues. Germline CDR1 MNHNS, CDR2 SASEGT. V gave up 7 bases and J gave up 4 bases, with 16 bases separating them. CDR3 amino acids: CASTSRGAGTEAFF. The CDR3 DNA reads TGTGCCAGCACCTCCCGGGGCGCGGGCACTGAAGCTTTCTTT.

This clonotype is a singleton in its sample. A much larger clone sits a single nucleotide away, making a read error possible. The CDR3: CASSLGAERETQYF. The CDR3 DNA reads TGTGCCAGCAGTTTGGGGGCTGAAAGAGAGACCCAGTACTTC. The chain recombines TRBV6-9 with TRBJ2-5; possibly TRBD1 for D (6 bases). Between the trimmed V and J ends, which lost 4 bases and 4 bases, there was a span of 13 bases. The CDR3 is made up of 14 amino acids. Germline V gene data show CDR1 as MNHGY and CDR2 as SVAAGI.

This clonotype was counted ten times or more. This sequence joins TRBV7-8 and TRBJ2-2; D is possibly TRBD2 (5 bases). The ends were cut back, 0 bases at V and 7 bases at J, with 15 bases in the middle. The CDR3 has 16 amino acids. Germline V gene sequence: CDR1 SGHVS, CDR2 FQNEAQ. Here the CDR3 reads CASSLARANRGGELFF. CDR3 nucleotide sequence: TGTGCCAGCAGCTTAGCGCGGGCAAATCGGGGCGGGGAGCTGTTTTTT. The full variable domain, rest sourced from reference TRBV7-8 and TRBJ2-2, is GAGVSQSPRYKVAKRGQDVALRCDPISGHVSLFWYQQALGQGPEFLTYFQNEAQLDKSGLPSDRFFAERPEGSVSTLKIQRTQQEDSAVYLCASSLARANRGGELFFGEGSRLTVL.

This clonotype was recorded at least ten times. The CDR3 here is CASSLDGQAVETQYF. In DNA form, the CDR3 reads TGTGCCAGCAGCTTAGATGGACAGGCGGTGGAGACCCAGTACTTC. The chain recombines TRBV7-3 with TRBJ2-5; TRBD1 matches at 7 bases. Germline CDR1 and CDR2: SGHTA and FQGTGA. CDR3 length equals 15 residues. V trimming: 2 bases; J trimming: 5 bases; junction bases outside the gene matches: 8.